This T cell receptor (beta chain) appears in the sequencing data of a study of monozygotic twins with inflammatory bowel disease. Findings of the study overall: Perhaps reflecting limited power, concordant and discordant twins did not differ in repertoire similarity.

With regard to this clonotype: Its specificity is unknown.

TCRdb reworked the 5' RACE reads into one entry per CDR3 protein, no DNA. This sample lists 300,000 to 400,000 distinct CDR3 sequences; its ten largest clones have 2% to 2.5%. The V gene's germline CDR1 is ENHRY and CDR2 SYGVKD. This CDR3 contains 14 residues. This sequence was found in a human donor with ulcerative colitis or Crohn's disease, or a healthy co-twin of an affected twin (not recorded which). Sequencing was performed on blood. This sequence joins TRBV10-3 and TRBJ2-1. CDR3: CAIKGETSYNDQFF.